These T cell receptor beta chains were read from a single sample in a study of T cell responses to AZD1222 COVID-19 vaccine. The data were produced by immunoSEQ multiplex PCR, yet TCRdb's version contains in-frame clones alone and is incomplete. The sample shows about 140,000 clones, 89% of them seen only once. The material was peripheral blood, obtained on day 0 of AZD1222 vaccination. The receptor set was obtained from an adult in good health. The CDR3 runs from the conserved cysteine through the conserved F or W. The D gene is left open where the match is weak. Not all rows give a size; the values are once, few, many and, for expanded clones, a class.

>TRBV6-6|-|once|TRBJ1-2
CASSYRGINYGYTF
TGTGCCAGCAGTTACAGGGGCATTAACTATGGCTACACCTTC
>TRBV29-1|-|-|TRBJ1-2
CSVFHRELNYGYTF
TGCAGCGTATTCCACAGGGAGTTGAACTATGGCTACACCTTC
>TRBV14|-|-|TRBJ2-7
CASSQASLRQYF
TGTGCCAGCAGCCAAGCTTCCCTAAGGCAGTACTTC
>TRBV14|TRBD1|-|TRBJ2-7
CASSGQGTSKQYF
TGTGCCAGCTCGGGACAGGGAACGAGTAAGCAGTACTTC
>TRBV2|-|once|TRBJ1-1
CASSDLLPLSTEAFF
TGTGCCAGCAGTGATCTCTTGCCTTTGAGCACTGAAGCTTTCTTT
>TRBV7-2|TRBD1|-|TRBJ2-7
CASNAYRGSYEQYF
TGTGCCAGCAACGCCTACAGGGGGTCCTACGAGCAGTACTTC
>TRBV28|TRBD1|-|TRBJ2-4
CASSNDRAWGIQYF
TGTGCCAGCAGTAATGACAGGGCCTGGGGTATTCAGTACTTC
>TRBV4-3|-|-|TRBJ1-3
CASSQDMGNTIYF
TGCGCCAGCAGCCAAGATATGGGAAACACCATATATTTT
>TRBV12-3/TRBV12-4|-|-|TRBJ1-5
CASRALNQPQHF
TGTGCCAGCAGGGCCCTCAATCAGCCCCAGCATTTT
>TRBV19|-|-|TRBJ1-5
CASSPRGSSNQPQHF
TGTGCCAGTAGTCCCAGGGGCAGTAGCAATCAGCCCCAGCATTTT
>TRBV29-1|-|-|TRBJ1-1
CSVDGGNRAEAFF
TGCAGCGTTGATGGAGGGAACCGCGCTGAAGCTTTCTTT
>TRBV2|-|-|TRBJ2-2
CASSPRYTGELFF
TGTGCCAGCAGCCCCCGATACACCGGGGAGCTGTTTTTT
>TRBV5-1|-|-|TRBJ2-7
CASSLGRATDAYEQYF
TGCGCCAGCAGCTTGGGGCGCGCGACGGACGCCTACGAGCAGTACTTC
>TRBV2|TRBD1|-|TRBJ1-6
CASSPTGVGDSPLHF
TGTGCCAGCAGCCCGACAGGGGTAGGTGATTCACCCCTCCACTTT
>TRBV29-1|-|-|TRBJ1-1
CSAAPRSRNTEAFF
TGCAGCGCTGCCCCGAGGTCGCGGAACACTGAAGCTTTCTTT
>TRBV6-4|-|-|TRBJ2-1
CASSGGPHNEQFF
TGTGCCAGCAGCGGGGGGCCACACAATGAGCAGTTCTTC
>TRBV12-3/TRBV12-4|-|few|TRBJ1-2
CASGRGHGYTF
TGTGCCAGCGGCCGGGGGCATGGCTACACCTTC
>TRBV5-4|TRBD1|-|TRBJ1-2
CASSLGTGASNYGYTF
TGTGCCAGCAGCTTGGGGACAGGGGCGAGCAACTATGGCTACACCTTC
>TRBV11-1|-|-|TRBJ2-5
CASSPNRETQYF
TGTGCCAGCAGCCCCAATAGAGAGACCCAGTACTTC
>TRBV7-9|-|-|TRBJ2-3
CASSFGPPPDTQYF
TGTGCCAGCAGCTTTGGTCCTCCCCCAGATACGCAGTATTTT
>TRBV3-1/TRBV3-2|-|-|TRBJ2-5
CASSQFMKETQYF
TGTGCCAGCAGCCAGTTTATGAAAGAGACCCAGTACTTC
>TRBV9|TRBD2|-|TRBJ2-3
CASSVESSGRITDTQYF
TGTGCCAGCAGCGTAGAGTCTAGCGGGAGGATCACAGATACGCAGTATTTT
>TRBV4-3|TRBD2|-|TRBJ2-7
CASSHKAGSSYEQYF
TGCGCCAGCAGCCATAAAGCGGGAAGCTCCTACGAGCAGTACTTC
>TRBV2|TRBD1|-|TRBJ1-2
CASTTGTGDGYTF
TGTGCCAGCACCACCGGGACAGGGGATGGCTACACCTTC
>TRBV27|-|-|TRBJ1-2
CASRKQGNYGYTF
TGTGCCAGCAGAAAACAGGGTAACTATGGCTACACCTTC
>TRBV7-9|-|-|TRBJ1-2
CASSREFNSGGYGYTF
TGTGCCAGCAGCCGGGAATTCAACTCCGGGGGCTATGGCTACACCTTC
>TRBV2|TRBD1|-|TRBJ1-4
CASRRDRAYPTNEKLFF
TGTGCCAGCAGGAGGGACAGGGCTTATCCAACTAATGAAAAACTGTTTTTT
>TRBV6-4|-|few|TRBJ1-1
CASSPGIWNTEAFF
TGTGCCAGCTCTCCCGGCATTTGGAACACTGAAGCTTTCTTT
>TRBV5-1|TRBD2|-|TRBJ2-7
CASRTSSGSSYEQYF
TGCGCCAGCAGGACATCTAGCGGTAGCTCCTACGAGCAGTACTTC
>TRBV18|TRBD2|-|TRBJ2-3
CASSFLRGTSGRTTDTQYF
TGTGCCAGCTCATTTCTACGTGGGACTAGCGGGAGGACCACAGATACGCAGTATTTT
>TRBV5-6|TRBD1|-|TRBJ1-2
CASSQGQDYGYTF
TGTGCCAGCAGCCAGGGACAGGACTATGGCTACACCTTC